Each of the 11 T cell receptor beta chains below was sequenced from the same sample in a study of cytomegalovirus exposure and HLA in healthy donors. PCR employed 60 Vbeta and 13 Jbeta primers. Repertoires were generated with immunoSEQ multiplex PCR, while TCRdb's copy carries only in-frame clones and drops some. The table has about 130,000 clones, 75% to 90% seen once; the top ten hold around 6.4%. Sequenced input: PBMCs. The receptors come from a woman aged 40 to 49 in good health and CMV-seropositive.

This chain connects TRBV5-1 to TRBJ1-2; 7 bases are shared with TRBD1. The CDR3 has 14 amino acids. Germline trimming cut 0 bases from V and 4 bases from J; bases unmatched to any gene: 3. Germline loops: CDR1 SGHRS, CDR2 YFSETQ. This CDR3 reads CASSLGQGTYGYTF. The CDR3 DNA follows: TGCGCCAGCAGCTTGGGACAGGGAACCTATGGCTACACCTTC.

V and J are TRBV11-2 and TRBJ1-1; D might be TRBD1 (5 bases). Per the germline V gene, CDR1 is SGHAT and CDR2 is FQNNGV. V lost 1 base, J lost 11 bases, and 23 bases lay in between. CDR3 size: 16 residues. This CDR3 reads CASSLVSGPRGRRAFF. In DNA form, the CDR3 reads TGTGCCAGCAGCTTAGTCTCGGGACCGCGAGGGAGGAGGGCTTTCTTT.

This clone was found a few times. The gene calls are TRBV15 and TRBJ2-7; 8 nucleotides line up with TRBD2. CDR3 length: 16 amino acids. CDR1 is LNHNV, CDR2 YYDKDF, per germline (reference sequence). V was clipped by 0 bases and J by 2 bases; unmatched bases: 6. CDR3 sequence: CATSRDAGGRPYEQYF. The DNA for the CDR3 is TGTGCCACCAGCAGAGATGCGGGAGGTCGGCCCTACGAGCAGTACTTC.

The chain carries TRBV7-2 and TRBJ2-1, with TRBD2 matching over 12 bases. Germline trimming cut 3 bases from V and 2 bases from J; bases unmatched to any gene: 5. This CDR3 region has 17 residues. CDR1 is SGHTA and CDR2 is FQGNSA in the germline V gene. The CDR3 protein is CASSFETSGSTYNEQFF. CDR3 nucleotides: TGTGCCAGCAGCTTTGAGACTAGCGGGAGCACCTACAATGAGCAGTTCTTC.

The gene calls are TRBV7-6 and TRBJ2-7; TRBD1 might be the D (5 bases). V lost 5 bases and J 3 bases, leaving 14 bases between the germline ends. This CDR3 has 14 residues. The V gene's germline CDR1 is SGHVS and CDR2 FNYEAQ. The CDR3 loop reads CASSATVGVYEQYF. DNA for the CDR3: TGTGCCAGCAGCGCAACCGTAGGGGTCTACGAGCAGTACTTC.

The V and J genes are TRBV19 and TRBJ2-2; D gene unclear. The V gene's germline CDR1 is LNHDA and CDR2 SQIVND (reference sequence). This CDR3 comprises 14 residues. V was pared by 9 bases and J by 7 bases, with 18 bases between. CDR3 sequence reads: CASAPVSGSGELFF. CDR3 DNA sequence: TGTGCCAGCGCCCCCGTCTCAGGTAGCGGGGAGCTGTTTTTT.

This chain links TRBV5-1 with TRBJ1-1; 9 nucleotides agree with TRBD1. V trimming: 4 bases; J trimming: 0 bases; junction bases outside the gene matches: 10. This CDR3 is built from 17 residues. CDR1 and CDR2 from the germline V gene are SGHRS and YFSETQ. The DNA for the CDR3 is TGCGCCAGCAGCCGAACGACAGGGGGGAGGCTGAACACTGAAGCTTTCTTT. It is translated as CASSRTTGGRLNTEAFF.

Note on this clone: Other DNA sequences from this sample encode an identical CDR3 as well. V and J are TRBV7-9 and TRBJ2-7; 7 bases fit TRBD2. Germline loops: CDR1 SEHNR, CDR2 FQNEAQ (reference sequence). The junction had 4 bases not matched to a gene; V was cut back by 5 bases and J by 3 bases. The CDR3 has 13 residues. The CDR3 here is CASSPGLLYEQYF. CDR3 in DNA: TGTGCCAGCAGCCCGGGACTACTCTACGAGCAGTACTTC.

CDR3 sequence (DNA): TGTGCCAGCAGCGTAGCTCCATTACAGGGGGATTTGGATGGCTACACCTTC. Translating it yields CASSVAPLQGDLDGYTF. The V gene is TRBV9, the J gene TRBJ1-2; 8 nucleotides agree with TRBD1. CDR3 length: 17 amino acids. J lost 6 bases, V lost 0 bases, and 13 bases had no gene match. Germline lookup yields CDR1 SGDLS and CDR2 YYNGEE.

The chain links TRBV18 to TRBJ2-7; 7 bases line up with TRBD1. Germline CDR1 and CDR2: KGHSH and LQKENI. The CDR3 covers 15 residues. With 4 bases clipped from V and 6 bases from J, the junction kept 12 bases outside the gene matches. CDR3 sequence reads: CASSRTLRGQLEQYF. CDR3 coding DNA: TGTGCCAGCTCACGTACTTTACGGGGACAGCTCGAGCAGTACTTC.

For the CDR3, the DNA is TGCGCCAGCAGCTTGCCCGGTACAGATACGCAGTATTTT. This sequence encodes CASSLPGTDTQYF. The gene calls are TRBV5-1 and TRBJ2-3, with unresolved D. This CDR3 spans 13 amino acids. Germline V CDR1 and CDR2: SGHRS, YFSETQ. Between the trimmed V and J ends, which lost 1 base and 3 bases, there was a span of 6 bases.